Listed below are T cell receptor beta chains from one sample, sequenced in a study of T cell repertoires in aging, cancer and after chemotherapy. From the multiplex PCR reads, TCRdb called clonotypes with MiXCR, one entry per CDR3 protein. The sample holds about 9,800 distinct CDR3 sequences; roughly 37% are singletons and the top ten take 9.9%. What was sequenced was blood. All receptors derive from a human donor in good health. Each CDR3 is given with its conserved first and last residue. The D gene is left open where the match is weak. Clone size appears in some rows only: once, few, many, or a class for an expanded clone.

DNA: TGTGCCAGCAGTGGACAGAAAGTATCGTCCTACGAGCAGTACTTC
CDR3: CASSGQKVSSYEQYF
J: TRBJ2-7
V: TRBV6-1
D: .
size: .

DNA: TGTGCCAGCGCGAGGGGACAGAGGGAGACCCAGTACTTC
CDR3: CASARGQRETQYF
J: TRBJ2-5
V: TRBV13
D: TRBD1
size: .

DNA: TGTGCCGGCAGATCCCTGGGACAGGGAAATGGCTACACCTTC
CDR3: CAGRSLGQGNGYTF
J: TRBJ1-2
V: TRBV6-6
D: TRBD1
size: .

DNA: TGCGCCAGCAGCTTGACCGGGACATCTTCTCGTTCCTACGAGCAGTACTTC
CDR3: CASSLTGTSSRSYEQYF
J: TRBJ2-7
V: TRBV5-6
D: .
size: .

DNA: TGCAGCGTTGAAGAGGCCCTAGGGGCCTACGAGCAGTACTTC
CDR3: CSVEEALGAYEQYF
J: TRBJ2-7
V: TRBV29-1
D: .
size: medium-sized

DNA: TGTGCCAGCAGGTCTACAGGGCCGTCCTACAATGAGCAGTTCTTC
CDR3: CASRSTGPSYNEQFF
J: TRBJ2-1
V: TRBV7-2
D: .
size: .

DNA: TGCAGCAAAGAACGGACCCTAACTGGCCGTAATGAGCAGTTCTTC
CDR3: CSKERTLTGRNEQFF
J: TRBJ2-1
V: TRBV29-1
D: .
size: medium-sized

DNA: TGTGCCAGTAACTTGGGCAATGAGCAGTTCTTC
CDR3: CASNLGNEQFF
J: TRBJ2-1
V: TRBV19
D: .
size: medium-sized

DNA: TGTGCCAGCAGCCGGACTAGCGGGAGATCGAATGAGCAGTTCTTC
CDR3: CASSRTSGRSNEQFF
J: TRBJ2-1
V: TRBV7-2
D: TRBD2
size: .

DNA: TGTGCCACCAGCACTAGCGGGAGGGCTGGGGAGCAGTACTTC
CDR3: CATSTSGRAGEQYF
J: TRBJ2-7
V: TRBV15
D: TRBD2
size: medium-sized

DNA: TGTGCCAGTAGTATAGCCCCGTACAGGGGTAGGGGCTATGGCTACACCTTC
CDR3: CASSIAPYRGRGYGYTF
J: TRBJ1-2
V: TRBV19
D: TRBD1
size: .

DNA: TGTGCCAGTAGTCGGTGGGCGGGGGAGTACGAGCAGTACTTC
CDR3: CASSRWAGEYEQYF
J: TRBJ2-7
V: TRBV19
D: TRBD2
size: medium-sized

DNA: TGTGCCAGCAGACTGGGACAGGGCCCCTACGAGCAGTACTTC
CDR3: CASRLGQGPYEQYF
J: TRBJ2-7
V: TRBV5-4
D: TRBD1
size: few

DNA: TGTGCCATCAAGTCATTGGATTCACCCCTCCACTTT
CDR3: CAIKSLDSPLHF
J: TRBJ1-6
V: TRBV10-3
D: .
size: .

DNA: TGTGCCAGCTCACCAATAGAGCGGGCCGATGAGACCCAGTACTTC
CDR3: CASSPIERADETQYF
J: TRBJ2-5
V: TRBV18
D: .
size: few

DNA: TGTGCCAGCAGCTTAGGGGCCAGGGGGCTACCCTACGAGCAGTACTTC
CDR3: CASSLGARGLPYEQYF
J: TRBJ2-7
V: TRBV7-2
D: TRBD1
size: .

DNA: TGCAGCGTTGAAGGTCTAGCGGAAGCCAATGAGCAGTTCTTC
CDR3: CSVEGLAEANEQFF
J: TRBJ2-1
V: TRBV29-1
D: TRBD2
size: medium-sized

DNA: TGTGCCAGCAGTTTGGGCGCGGCGAGGGATAATTCACCCCTCCACTTT
CDR3: CASSLGAARDNSPLHF
J: TRBJ1-6
V: TRBV12-3/TRBV12-4
D: .
size: .

DNA: TGTGCCAGTAGTATACCGGGGAATTCACCCCTCCACTTT
CDR3: CASSIPGNSPLHF
J: TRBJ1-6
V: TRBV19
D: .
size: .

DNA: TGTGCCAGCAGCTTAGCTAGCGGGACTGAGCAGTTCTTC
CDR3: CASSLASGTEQFF
J: TRBJ2-1
V: TRBV7-2
D: TRBD2
size: .

DNA: TGCGCCAGCAGCTTGCAGAGCACTAATGAAAAACTGTTTTTT
CDR3: CASSLQSTNEKLFF
J: TRBJ1-4
V: TRBV5-1
D: .
size: .

DNA: TGTGCCATCCGGAGCGGGAGCTCCTACAATGAGCAGTTCTTC
CDR3: CAIRSGSSYNEQFF
J: TRBJ2-1
V: TRBV10-3
D: TRBD2
size: .

DNA: TGTGCCAGCAAAGCGGGCGGAGAGACCCAGTACTTC
CDR3: CASKAGGETQYF
J: TRBJ2-5
V: TRBV6-5
D: .
size: few

DNA: TGTGCCAGCAGCTCAGGGGTAGATACGCAGTATTTT
CDR3: CASSSGVDTQYF
J: TRBJ2-3
V: TRBV6-5
D: .
size: medium-sized

DNA: TGTGCCATCAATCCAGGGGGCAATGAGCAGTTCTTC
CDR3: CAINPGGNEQFF
J: TRBJ2-1
V: TRBV10-3
D: TRBD1
size: .

DNA: TGTGCCAGCCTCCCCCGGGACACTACATTCAATCAGCCCCAGCATTTT
CDR3: CASLPRDTTFNQPQHF
J: TRBJ1-5
V: TRBV6-1
D: .
size: .

DNA: TGTGCCACTGTCCGGGACAGGAGCACAGATACGCAGTATTTT
CDR3: CATVRDRSTDTQYF
J: TRBJ2-3
V: TRBV6-5
D: TRBD1
size: .

DNA: TGTGCCAGCTCAGCCTTAGCCATGTCACCGGGTACTGAGACCCAGTACTTC
CDR3: CASSALAMSPGTETQYF
J: TRBJ2-5
V: TRBV18
D: .
size: .

DNA: TGTGCCAGTAGTATAGGGGCTCGTACCCAAGAGACCCAGTACTTC
CDR3: CASSIGARTQETQYF
J: TRBJ2-5
V: TRBV19
D: .
size: .

DNA: TGTGCCAGCAGTTACTCGGCTAGCGGGAGTCGTCAAGAGACCCAGTACTTC
CDR3: CASSYSASGSRQETQYF
J: TRBJ2-5
V: TRBV6-5
D: TRBD2
size: few

DNA: TGCGCCAGCAGCTTGAGACTAGCGCAGACCTACGAGCAGTACTTC
CDR3: CASSLRLAQTYEQYF
J: TRBJ2-7
V: TRBV5-1
D: TRBD2
size: .

DNA: TGTGCCAGCAGTAGCCCGACAGGGGATAAAGATACGCAGTATTTT
CDR3: CASSSPTGDKDTQYF
J: TRBJ2-3
V: TRBV5-4
D: TRBD1
size: .

DNA: TGTGCCATCAGTATTGATGGACTCGTTGAAGCTTTCTTT
CDR3: CAISIDGLVEAFF
J: TRBJ1-1
V: TRBV10-3
D: .
size: .

DNA: TGTGCCAGCAGCTCGCGACCGGGACAGGGTTCCTATAATTCACCCCTCCACTTT
CDR3: CASSSRPGQGSYNSPLHF
J: TRBJ1-6
V: TRBV5-6
D: TRBD1
size: .

DNA: TGTGCCAGTATACAGGGCGGCACTGAAGCTTTCTTT
CDR3: CASIQGGTEAFF
J: TRBJ1-1
V: TRBV19
D: .
size: .

DNA: TGTGCCATCAATTGGGACTATTTAGAGGGGGAGCAGTTCTTC
CDR3: CAINWDYLEGEQFF
J: TRBJ2-1
V: TRBV10-3
D: TRBD2
size: medium-sized

DNA: TGCGCCAGCAGCCAAGATCTGAGCTCTGGGGCCAACGTCCTGACTTTC
CDR3: CASSQDLSSGANVLTF
J: TRBJ2-6
V: TRBV4-3
D: .
size: .

DNA: TGTGCCAGTAGTGCCGGACAGGGGGCAGATACGCAGTATTTT
CDR3: CASSAGQGADTQYF
J: TRBJ2-3
V: TRBV19
D: TRBD1
size: .

DNA: TGTGCCAGCAGTTTAGGGACGAGCACAGATACGCAGTATTTT
CDR3: CASSLGTSTDTQYF
J: TRBJ2-3
V: TRBV12-3/TRBV12-4
D: .
size: .

DNA: TGTGCCAGCAGCTTGGGGGCCTATGAGCAGTTCTTC
CDR3: CASSLGAYEQFF
J: TRBJ2-1
V: TRBV5-5
D: .
size: .

DNA: TGCAGCGTTGAAGTGTTGAACGGCGAGCAGTACTTC
CDR3: CSVEVLNGEQYF
J: TRBJ2-7
V: TRBV29-1
D: .
size: few